This entry lists 21 T cell receptor beta chains sequenced from one sample in a study of regulatory T cells in long-lasting Graves disease (dated by TCRdb to the early 2020s). The library relied on multiplex PCR. The listed sequencing device is Illumina HiSeq 4000. iRepertoire HTBI primers and Arm-PCR amplification of CDR3 regions were used to construct TCR beta libraries. TCRdb's own reprocessing of the public reads used fastp at Q25 and MiXCR and kept productive beta chains. Each CDR3 protein appears once, grouped with its most common genes and DNA. This sample gives under 250,000 distinct CDR3 sequences in total; roughly 19% of them show up just once. Roughly 12% of the sample is in the top ten clones. In the paper's terms, the time point label means: newly diagnosed GD, antithyroid drugs for less than 3 months. RNA was extracted from PBMCs in TRIzol for both TCR sequencing and RNA sequencing. The data also belong to a second study, concerning T cells in Graves' hyperthyroidism and ophthalmopathy.

The sample here was peripheral blood mononuclear cells (PBMCs), taken at new diagnosis, from a patient treated with antithyroid drugs. These receptors were taken from a woman aged 25 to 39 with Graves disease. Donor details come from another sample of the same person, matched by shared clones.

The V call is TRBV2, the J call TRBJ2-4; D call uncertain. CDR1 SNHLY and CDR2 FYNNEI come from the germline V gene. Between the trimmed V and J ends, which lost 4 bases and 3 bases, there was a span of 7 bases. CDR3 length equals 13 residues. The CDR3 loop reads CASSGFGKNIQYF. The CDR3 bases are TGTGCCAGCAGTGGGTTTGGCAAAAACATTCAGTACTTC.

This clonotype was counted ten times or more. The genes are TRBV4-2 and TRBJ2-7, with TRBD2 matching 7 bases. Germline loops: CDR1 LGHNA, CDR2 YNFKEQ. The CDR3 has 13 amino acids. The trim removed 3 bases at V and 3 bases at J, leaving 2 bases unmatched. The CDR3 bases are TGTGCCAGCAGCCAGACTAGCCACTACGAGCAGTACTTC. This translates into CASSQTSHYEQYF.

This clonotype was seen at least ten times. V is TRBV9 and J is TRBJ1-2; D is uncertain. The CDR3 has 13 residues. CDR1 is SGDLS, CDR2 YYNGEE, per germline. V was shortened by 6 bases and J by 3 bases, with 12 bases between the two germline ends. The CDR3: CASTPLGDYGYTF. CDR3 DNA sequence: TGTGCCAGCACCCCATTGGGCGACTATGGCTACACCTTC. The full variable domain, completed using reference TRBV9 and TRBJ1-2, is DSGVTQTPKHLITATGQRVTLRCSPRSGDLSVYWYQQSLDQGLQFLIQYYNGEERAKGNILERFSAQQFPDLHSELNLSSLELGDSALYFCASTPLGDYGYTFGSGTRLTVV.

The rearrangement links TRBV4-1 to TRBJ2-1, with 7 positions matching TRBD2. The trim removed 4 bases at V and 7 bases at J, leaving 10 bases unmatched. The CDR3 is 15 amino acids. Germline V gene data show CDR1 as MGHRA and CDR2 as YSYEKL. CDR3 in DNA: TGCGCCAGCAGCCCCCGTCCTAGCGGTTATAATGAGCAGTTCTTC. This encodes CASSPRPSGYNEQFF.

This clonotype appeared once. The rearrangement joins TRBV7-9 to TRBJ1-2; D may be TRBD1 (5 bases). The CDR3 totals 15 residues. V was clipped by 1 base and J by 3 bases, with 12 bases between them. CDR1 is SEHNR and CDR2 is FQNEAQ in the germline V gene (reference sequence). DNA of the CDR3: TGTGCCAGCAGCTTAGGATCAGGGCTGGACTATGGCTACACCTTC. Translated: CASSLGSGLDYGYTF.

A few counts support this clonotype. V and J are TRBV30 and TRBJ1-3; 7 bases are shared with TRBD1. The CDR3 sequence is 15 residues long. The junction had 5 bases not matched to a gene; V was cut back by 3 bases and J by 0 bases. Germline CDR1 GTSNPN, CDR2 SVGIG (reference sequence). For the CDR3, the DNA is TGTGCCTGGAGCGCCAGACAGGGCTCTGGAAACACCATATATTTT. Translating it yields CAWSARQGSGNTIYF.

This clonotype appeared many times. V and J are TRBV12-3 or TRBV12-4 and TRBJ2-2; 9 nucleotides line up with TRBD1. This CDR3 has 15 residues. J lost 4 bases, V lost 4 bases, and 4 bases had no gene match. The CDR3 loop is CASSWDRVPTGELFF. In nucleotides, the CDR3 is TGTGCCAGCAGTTGGGACAGGGTTCCCACCGGGGAGCTGTTTTTT.

J is TRBJ2-7 and V is TRBV28; a weak D match, TRBD2 (5 bases). Trimming took off 5 bases at V and 6 bases at J, with 11 bases between the two ends. CDR3 length: 12 residues. From germline, CDR1 is MDHEN and CDR2 SYDVKM. For the CDR3, the DNA is TGTGCCAGCAGTCCAGGACTGCGCGAGCAGTACTTC. Amino acid sequence: CASSPGLREQYF. Combining the CDR3 with reference TRBV28 and TRBJ2-7 gives the whole variable domain DVKVTQSSRYLVKRTGEKVFLECVQDMDHENMFWYRQDPGLGLRLIYFSYDVKMKEKGDIPEGYSVSREKKERFSLILESASTNQTSMYLCASSPGLREQYFGPGTRLTVT.

This chain uses TRBV29-1 with TRBJ2-4; D not certain. The CDR3 loop spans 15 amino acids. From germline, CDR1 is SQVTM and CDR2 ANQGSEA. Trimming stripped 4 bases from V and 0 bases from J, with 13 bases between. CDR3: CSVAPYTLAKNIQYF. CDR3 nucleotides: TGCAGCGTTGCCCCCTACACCTTAGCCAAAAACATTCAGTACTTC. The variable domain in full, with the rest retrieved from reference TRBV29-1 and TRBJ2-4, is SAVISQKPSRDICQRGTSLTIQCQVDSQVTMMFWYRQQPGQSLTLIATANQGSEATYESGFVIDKFPISRPNLTFSTLTVSNMSPEDSSIYLCSVAPYTLAKNIQYFGAGTRLSVL.

Note on this clonotype: It may be a read error: a sequence one base away is much more abundant. The CDR3 ends on some other residue instead of the conserved phenylalanine or tryptophan, so this is likely a read error. The genes are TRBV20-1 and TRBJ2-7, with D perhaps matching TRBD1 or TRBD2 (5 bases each). The CDR3 loop spans 11 amino acids. With 6 bases removed from V and 3 bases from J, the gap between germline ends came to 9 bases. Germline V gene sequence: CDR1 DFQATT, CDR2 SNEGSKA (reference sequence). CDR3 nucleotide sequence: TGCAGTGCCCGAGGGGACTACGAGCAGTACCTC. Protein product: CSARGDYEQYL.

In this sample, this clonotype turned up many times. The chain recombines TRBV30 with TRBJ1-1; D gene ambiguous. Trimming took off 2 bases at V and 10 bases at J, with 17 bases between the two ends. CDR3 size: 13 residues. Germline assignment: CDR1 GTSNPN and CDR2 SVGIG (reference sequence). The CDR3 loop reads CAWSPPPFRTAFF. The CDR3 DNA reads as TGTGCCTGGAGTCCCCCGCCCTTCAGGACAGCTTTCTTT.

Many counts were recorded for this clonotype. V usage is TRBV3-1 and J usage is TRBJ1-1; TRBD1 aligns across 8 bases. Per the germline V gene, CDR1 is LGHDT and CDR2 is YNNKEL (reference sequence). Unmatched junction bases numbered 10, after V lost 8 bases and J lost 5 bases. This CDR3 spans 14 amino acids. The CDR3 loop is CASVQSRGRTEAFF. Written as DNA, the CDR3 is TGTGCCAGCGTACAATCCAGGGGGCGGACTGAAGCTTTCTTT.

This clonotype has at least ten counts. The gene calls are TRBV2 and TRBJ1-5; tentative D call: TRBD1 (6 bases). V was trimmed by 3 bases and J by 3 bases, leaving 9 bases between them. CDR1 is SNHLY and CDR2 is FYNNEI in the germline V gene. CDR3 size: 14 residues. The CDR3 protein is CASSDRTDNQPQHF. In DNA, the CDR3 is TGTGCCAGCAGTGATCGGACAGACAATCAGCCCCAGCATTTT.

This clonotype was found many times. The chain combines TRBV12-3 or TRBV12-4 with TRBJ1-6; D not resolved. This CDR3 has 13 residues. Trimming removed 4 bases at V and 7 bases at J, with 8 bases between. Here the CDR3 reads CASSYLKNSPLHF. CDR3 nucleotides: TGTGCCAGCAGTTATCTAAAGAATTCACCCCTCCACTTT.

The V gene is TRBV27, the J gene TRBJ1-2; 9 bases align to TRBD1. Germline CDR1 MNHEY, CDR2 SMNVEV (reference sequence). Trimming cost V 3 bases and J 6 bases; bases outside gene matches: 11. The CDR3 extends over 16 amino acids. CDR3 in DNA: TGTGCCAGCAGTTTGAGTACAGGGGGCTCTTCAGATGGCTACACCTTC. This encodes CASSLSTGGSSDGYTF.

This clonotype was seen many times. The V call is TRBV5-1, the J call TRBJ1-1; D unclear. The CDR3 has 14 residues. V was clipped by 4 bases and J by 1 base, with 11 bases between them. Germline V gene lookup returns CDR1 SGHRS and CDR2 YFSETQ. The CDR3, as DNA: TGCGCCAGCAGCCCCCGTTGGAGGAACACTGAAGCTTTCTTT. Its translation is CASSPRWRNTEAFF.

This clonotype was seen ten or more times. The rearrangement links TRBV6-2 or TRBV6-3 to TRBJ1-2; TRBD1 matches at 8 bases. After removal of 5 bases from V and 2 bases from J, the junction contained 4 bases not matched to a gene. This CDR3 has 14 residues. Per germline, CDR1 MNHEY and CDR2 SVGEGT. The CDR3 nucleotides are TGTGCCAGCAGTGCCAGGACAGGGAACTATGGCTACACCTTC. It translates to CASSARTGNYGYTF.

This clonotype was seen a few times. The J gene is TRBJ2-3, the V gene TRBV5-4; D unresolved. Germline loops: CDR1 SGHNT, CDR2 YYREEE (reference sequence). The CDR3 loop spans 14 amino acids. Trimming cost V 0 bases and J 6 bases, with 11 bases left between them. In DNA, the CDR3 is TGTGCCAGCAGCTTGGGCCTTTCGGAGGATACGCAGTATTTT. It yields the protein CASSLGLSEDTQYF. The full variable domain, its missing parts supplied by reference TRBV5-4 and TRBJ2-3, is ETGVTQSPTHLIKTRGQQVTLRCSSQSGHNTVSWYQQALGQGPQFIFQYYREEENGRGNFPPRFSGLQFPNYSSELNVNALELDDSALYLCASSLGLSEDTQYFGPGTRLTVL.

This clonotype was seen at least ten times. This chain uses TRBV11-1 with TRBJ2-3; D might be TRBD2 (5 bases). This CDR3 region has 15 residues. CDR1 is SGHAT, CDR2 FQDESV, per germline (reference sequence). V was trimmed by 4 bases and J by 2 bases, leaving 13 bases between them. The CDR3 loop reads CASSSPVGVTDTQYF. The CDR3 DNA is TGTGCCAGCAGCTCCCCCGTCGGGGTCACAGATACGCAGTATTTT.

The table lists this clonotype with many counts. J is TRBJ2-1 and V is TRBV5-5; D perhaps matches TRBD1 (5 bases). V was shortened by 0 bases and J by 2 bases, with 12 bases between the two germline ends. Germline V gene data show CDR1 as SGHKS and CDR2 as YYEKEE (reference sequence). CDR3 length equals 16 residues. The CDR3 nucleotides read TGTGCCAGCAGCTTGGATACCCAGGGCCCCTACAATGAGCAGTTCTTC. It is translated as CASSLDTQGPYNEQFF.

The chain joins TRBV12-5 to TRBJ1-5, with 11 bases matching TRBD1. Germline V lookup: CDR1 LGHNT, CDR2 FRNRAP. V trimming: 6 bases; J trimming: 3 bases; junction bases outside the gene matches: 4. The length of the CDR3 is 15 residues. Written as DNA, the CDR3 is TGTGCTAGTGGCCCGGGACAGGGGGACAATCAGCCCCAGCATTTT. This gives the protein CASGPGQGDNQPQHF.